This T cell receptor (beta chain) is from a study of OX40 agonist ivuxolimab in advanced cancers. This clone was seen a handful of times. CDR3 length equals 14 residues. V lost 5 bases and J 5 bases, leaving 16 bases between the germline ends. CDR1 is SGHTA and CDR2 is FQGNSA in the germline V gene. TCRdb keeps only in-frame clones here, not all; method: immunoSEQ multiplex PCR. The sample yields roughly 42,000 clones, 86% seen once. This TCR was recovered from an adult with an advanced solid tumor such as melanoma, head and neck, liver or kidney cancer. The sequenced sample was CD4+ or CD8+ T cells sorted from blood, obtained in a trial of the OX40 agonist ivuxolimab. V is TRBV7-2 and J is TRBJ2-7; TRBD1 might be the D (5 bases). CDR3 DNA sequence: TGTGCCAGCAGCCTAGGGCGCAGGGCCCACGAGCAGTACTTC. Residues: CASSLGRRAHEQYF.